The 24 T cell receptor beta chains reported below all come from one sample, sequenced in a study of T cell repertoires in cytomegalovirus infection. No cognate antigen is known for these TCRs. MiXCR, applied by TCRdb to the reads, yields one record per CDR3 protein. The data show around 800,000 distinct CDR3 sequences, approximately 29% seen once. The starting material was cultured CD8+ T cells from PBMCs, obtained from culture after CMV antigen stimulation. All receptors come from a human donor in good health (CMV status not recorded). Some clones in this sample may be carry-over from other donors' samples.

This clonotype occurred many times. V gene TRBV7-9 combines with J gene TRBJ2-1; 11 bases line up with TRBD2. V lost 2 bases to trimming and J lost 7 bases; unmatched junction nucleotides: 7. This CDR3 comprises 16 residues. The germline gives CDR1 SEHNR, CDR2 FQNEAQ (reference sequence). This CDR3 is CASSLFTSGGPNEQFF. The CDR3 DNA reads as TGTGCCAGCAGCTTATTTACTAGCGGGGGCCCGAATGAGCAGTTCTTC.

This clonotype was counted only a few times. The chain joins TRBV10-3 to TRBJ2-3; 8 bases match TRBD2. Trimming at V came to 6 bases and at J to 2 bases, leaving 10 bases not matched to a gene. Germline V gene data show CDR1 as ENHRY and CDR2 as SYGVKD. The CDR3 contains 16 residues. The CDR3 sequence is CAIRDGRGGVTDTQYF. CDR3 DNA sequence: TGTGCCATCAGAGATGGACGGGGGGGTGTCACAGATACGCAGTATTTT.

This clonotype was observed a few times. The chain employs TRBV7-2 and TRBJ2-1; TRBD1 matches at 7 bases. Trimming took 5 bases from V and 6 from J; bases not matched to a gene: 10. CDR3 length: 15 residues. Germline V gene sequence: CDR1 SGHTA, CDR2 FQGNSA. Here the CDR3 reads CASSKGQHPSNEQFF. The CDR3 region has the DNA TGTGCCAGCAGCAAGGGACAGCACCCTAGCAATGAGCAGTTCTTC.

This clonotype was recorded a few times. This rearrangement joins TRBV6-2 or TRBV6-3 to TRBJ1-5; TRBD1 agrees at 10 bases. The junction had 5 bases not matched to a gene; V was cut back by 4 bases and J by 2 bases. The CDR3 runs 16 residues. Germline V gives CDR1 MNHEY, CDR2 SVGEGT. CDR3: CASSSSTGGRNQPQHF. DNA for the CDR3: TGTGCCAGCAGTTCATCGACAGGGGGCCGCAATCAGCCCCAGCATTTT.

The chain couples TRBV27 to TRBJ2-7, with TRBD1 matching over 7 bases. The V and J ends lost 6 bases and 1 base, in that order; junction bases with no gene match: 3. From germline, CDR1 is MNHEY and CDR2 SMNVEV (reference sequence). The length of the CDR3 is 13 residues. CDR3 DNA sequence: TGTGCCAGCAGCATGACAGGGTCCTACGAGCAGTACTTC. It encodes CASSMTGSYEQYF.

This clonotype has more than one count but fewer than ten. The chain couples TRBV5-4 to TRBJ2-1, with 12 bases identical to TRBD2. Unmatched junction bases numbered 8, after V lost 4 bases and J lost 0 bases. Germline CDR1 and CDR2: SGHNT and YYREEE (reference sequence). There are 18 residues in the CDR3. The CDR3 here is CASSAGRGLAGSYNEQFF. CDR3 coding DNA: TGTGCCAGCAGCGCCGGGAGGGGACTAGCGGGCTCCTACAATGAGCAGTTCTTC.

For this clonotype: At one boundary the junction diverges from the germline segment, which might be a read error. This chain joins TRBV28 and TRBJ1-3; no reliable D call. Germline values: CDR1 MDHEN, CDR2 SYDVKM. CDR3 length equals 12 residues. CDR3 residues: CVSSLEVDTIYF. The CDR3 DNA sequence: TGTGTCAGCAGTCTCGAGGTGGACACCATATATTTT.

In its sample, this clonotype was seen a few times. The J gene is TRBJ1-1, the V gene TRBV12-3 or TRBV12-4, with no clear D. Trimming left V 2 bases short and J 1 base short, with 11 bases between. The length of the CDR3 is 15 residues. The CDR3 DNA sequence: TGTGCCAGCAGTTTATCGTCAGGCCGGAACACTGAAGCTTTCTTT. It translates to CASSLSSGRNTEAFF.

The sample holds a few counts of this clonotype. The chain couples TRBV7-6 to TRBJ2-2, with D possibly called TRBD1 or TRBD2 (5 bases each). V lost 5 bases and J 9 bases, leaving 10 bases between the germline ends. This CDR3 contains 12 residues. Germline CDR1 reads SGHVS; CDR2 reads FNYEAQ. The CDR3 DNA sequence: TGTGCCAGCAGCCGGGGCTCTTGGGAGCTGTTTTTT. Its translation is CASSRGSWELFF.

A few counts support this clonotype. The gene calls are TRBV12-3 or TRBV12-4 and TRBJ2-7; D assignment may be TRBD1 or TRBD2 (5 bases each). Trimming stripped 4 bases from V and 1 base from J, with 11 bases between. There are 14 residues in the CDR3. The CDR3 bases are TGTGCCAGCAGTTCCAACGAGGGGTCCTACGAGCAGTACTTC. This encodes CASSSNEGSYEQYF.

This clonotype was seen a handful of times. The chain employs TRBV7-3 and TRBJ2-1; possibly TRBD2 for D (5 bases). Between the trimmed V and J ends, which lost 2 bases and 9 bases, there was a span of 11 bases. This CDR3 region has 13 residues. The germline V gene has CDR1 SGHTA and CDR2 FQGTGA. The CDR3 bases are TGTGCCAGCAGCTTACCCGGACTCGCTGAGCAGTTCTTC. This gives the protein CASSLPGLAEQFF.

This clonotype was seen repeatedly, ten times or more. The chain combines TRBV12-3 or TRBV12-4 with TRBJ2-7; D remains unclear. The ends were cut back, 3 bases at V and 2 bases at J, with 8 bases in the middle. This CDR3 has 13 residues. CDR3 region: CASSLSQTYEQYV. The DNA of the CDR3 is TGTGCCAGCAGTTTGAGTCAGACCTACGAGCAGTACGTC.

This clonotype was seen a handful of times. This chain uses TRBV7-6 with TRBJ1-1; tentatively, D is TRBD1 (6 bases). V dropped 5 bases and J dropped 5 bases, with 9 bases sitting between them. This CDR3 is 12 amino acids long. Germline CDR1 SGHVS, CDR2 FNYEAQ. CDR3 in amino acids: CASSRTATEAFF. As DNA, the CDR3 is TGTGCCAGCAGCCGGACAGCGACTGAAGCTTTCTTT. Supplemented by reference TRBV7-6 and TRBJ1-1, the full variable domain reads GAGVSQSPRYKVTKRGQDVALRCDPISGHVSLYWYRQALGQGPEFLTYFNYEAQQDKSGLPNDRFSAERPEGSISTLTIQRTEQRDSAMYRCASSRTATEAFFGQGTRLTVV.

This clonotype showed up just a few times. V gene TRBV6-5 combines with J gene TRBJ1-4; 7 bases agree with TRBD1. This CDR3 spans 19 amino acids. Germline V gives CDR1 MNHEY, CDR2 SVGAGI. The V gene end was trimmed by 4 bases and the J gene end by 0 bases; junction bases not matched to a gene: 14. CDR3 nucleotide sequence: TGTGCCAGCAGTTCCCAGACAGGGAAGGTTCGCGCAACTAATGAAAAACTGTTTTTT. As protein: CASSSQTGKVRATNEKLFF.

The chain recombines TRBV10-3 with TRBJ2-5, with 12 nucleotides matching TRBD2. The CDR3 is 17 residues long. J was trimmed by 0 bases and V by 3 bases; bases with no gene match: 5. Looked up from germline, CDR1 is ENHRY and CDR2 is SYGVKD. The CDR3 DNA reads as TGTGCCATCAGTGAACTAGCGGGGGGAAATTACCAAGAGACCCAGTACTTC. It specifies CAISELAGGNYQETQYF.

The rearrangement joins TRBV27 to TRBJ2-7; perhaps TRBD1 as D (5 bases). In germline, CDR1 is MNHEY, CDR2 SMNVEV (reference sequence). The CDR3 consists of 14 residues. V dropped 6 bases and J dropped 4 bases, with 16 bases sitting between them. CDR3 sequence reads: CASSPVGVPYEQYF. CDR3 coding DNA: TGTGCCAGCAGCCCTGTAGGGGTTCCTTACGAGCAGTACTTC.

The chain carries TRBV10-3 and TRBJ2-3; the D is unclear. There are 11 residues in the CDR3. V was cut by 3 bases and J by 8 bases, with 6 bases left in between. Germline V lookup: CDR1 ENHRY, CDR2 SYGVKD. The CDR3 region has the DNA TGTGCCATCAGTGAAGAGGTTACGCAGTATTTT. It is translated as CAISEEVTQYF.

This clonotype was seen ten or more times. CDR3 sequence reads: CASGASGDTEAFF. As DNA, the CDR3 is TGTGCTAGTGGTGCCTCAGGGGACACTGAAGCTTTCTTT. The rearrangement uses TRBV12-5 and TRBJ1-1, with D perhaps TRBD1 (6 bases). CDR3 length: 13 amino acids. V lost 5 bases to trimming and J lost 3 bases, with 10 bases between them. Germline assignment: CDR1 LGHNT and CDR2 FRNRAP. Using reference TRBV12-5 and TRBJ1-1 for the parts outside the CDR3, the full variable domain is DARVTQTPRHKVTEMGQEVTMRCQPILGHNTVFWYRQTMMQGLELLAYFRNRAPLDDSGMPKDRFSAEMPDATLATLKIQPSEPRDSAVYFCASGASGDTEAFFGQGTRLTVV.

The chain couples TRBV4-1 to TRBJ2-7, with TRBD2 matching over 9 bases. Germline CDR1 is MGHRA and CDR2 is YSYEKL. This CDR3 region has 18 residues. V trimming: 1 base; J trimming: 3 bases; junction bases outside the gene matches: 13. CDR3 in amino acids: CASSQGAVIAGDLYEQYF. The CDR3 DNA follows: TGCGCCAGCAGCCAAGGGGCGGTGATAGCGGGGGACCTCTACGAGCAGTACTTC.

The V and J genes are TRBV6-2 or TRBV6-3 and TRBJ2-5, with 7 bases that match TRBD2. The CDR3 runs to 15 residues. J was trimmed by 2 bases and V by 2 bases; bases with no gene match: 5. CDR1 and CDR2 (germline): MNHEY, SVGEGT. CDR3 bases: TGTGCCAGCAGTTACGCCCGGCGGGGGCAAGAGACCCAGTACTTC. Protein: CASSYARRGQETQYF.

This chain uses TRBV20-1 with TRBJ2-3; TRBD2 aligns across 11 bases. Looked up from germline, CDR1 is DFQATT and CDR2 is SNEGSKA (reference sequence). V lost 0 bases to trimming and J lost 3 bases; unmatched junction nucleotides: 11. The CDR3 is made up of 18 amino acids. This chain's CDR3 is CSARDLASGGPETDTQYF. Written as DNA, the CDR3 is TGCAGTGCTAGAGATTTGGCTAGCGGGGGGCCCGAGACAGATACGCAGTATTTT.

This clonotype was detected only a few times. The rearrangement links TRBV6-2 or TRBV6-3 to TRBJ2-3; the match to TRBD1 covers 11 bases. Germline CDR1 and CDR2: MNHEY and SVGEGT. Trimming at V came to 6 bases and at J to 5 bases, leaving 10 bases not matched to a gene. This CDR3 spans 16 amino acids. The CDR3 spells CASRRDRGGDRDTQYF. The CDR3 DNA is TGTGCCAGCAGAAGGGACAGGGGGGGAGATAGAGATACGCAGTATTTT.

This clonotype was counted a single time. The chain combines TRBV19 with TRBJ1-2; D gene unclear. Per the germline V gene, CDR1 is LNHDA and CDR2 is SQIVND (reference sequence). This CDR3 region has 15 residues. The V and J ends lost 3 bases and 0 bases respectively, with 11 bases between them. The CDR3 sequence is CASSISTAANYGYTF. The CDR3, as DNA: TGTGCCAGTAGTATTTCGACCGCAGCTAACTATGGCTACACCTTC.

J is TRBJ2-3 and V is TRBV6-5; TRBD2 is a possible D gene (7 bases). The CDR3 length is 16 residues. The germline V gene encodes CDR1 MNHEY and CDR2 SVGAGI. Trimming pared 7 bases from V and 6 bases from J, leaving 23 bases between. The DNA of the CDR3 is TGTGCCAGCATTTGGGGGGCGGGGGCCCAAGGGGATACGCAGTATTTT. Its translation: CASIWGAGAQGDTQYF.